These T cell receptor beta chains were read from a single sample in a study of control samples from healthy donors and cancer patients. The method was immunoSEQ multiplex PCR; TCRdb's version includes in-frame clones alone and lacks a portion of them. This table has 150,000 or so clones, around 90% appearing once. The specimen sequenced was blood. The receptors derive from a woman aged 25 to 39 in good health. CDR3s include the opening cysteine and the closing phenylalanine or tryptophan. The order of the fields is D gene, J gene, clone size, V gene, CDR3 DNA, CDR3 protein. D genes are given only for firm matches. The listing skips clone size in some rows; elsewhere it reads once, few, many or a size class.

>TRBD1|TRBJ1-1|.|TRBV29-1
TGCAGCGGACTCCGGTGGGCAGGGGGCTGGGGGAACACTGAAGCTTTCTTT
CSGLRWAGGWGNTEAFF
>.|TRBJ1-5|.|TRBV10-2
TGCGCCAGCAGTGAGAGTATTGGGCAGATCAATCAGCCCCAGCATTTT
CASSESIGQINQPQHF
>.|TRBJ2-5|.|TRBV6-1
TGTGCCAGCAGTGAGACAGGAGTCGGAGACTTGACCTCCCAAGAGACCCAGTACTTC
CASSETGVGDLTSQETQYF
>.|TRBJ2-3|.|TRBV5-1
TGCGCCAGCAGCTTGTCCAGGGGGGGAGATACGCAGTATTTT
CASSLSRGGDTQYF
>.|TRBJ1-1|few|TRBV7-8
TGTGCCAGCAGCACAAACACAGGGGCTTTCTTT
CASSTNTGAFF
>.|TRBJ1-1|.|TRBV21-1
TGTGCCAGCAGCATCCCGCTAGGACGGAACACTGAAGCTTTCTTT
CASSIPLGRNTEAFF
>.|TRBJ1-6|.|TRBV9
TGTGCCAGCAGCGTACAGGGGAGCTCCTATAATTCACCCCTCCACTTT
CASSVQGSSYNSPLHF
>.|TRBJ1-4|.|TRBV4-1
TGCGCCAGCAGCCAAGATGAGTGGAAGGAGGTGAAACTGTTTTTT
CASSQDEWKEVKLFF
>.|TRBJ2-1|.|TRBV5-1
TGCGCCAGCAGCTTGGCCTTTCCCGGGGCTTACAATGAGCAGTTCTTC
CASSLAFPGAYNEQFF
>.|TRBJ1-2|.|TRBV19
TGTGCCAGTAGTGGGAGGGGTGGGGGCTATGGCTACACCTTC
CASSGRGGGYGYTF
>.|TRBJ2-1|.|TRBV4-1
TGCGCCAGCAGCCAAGGGGGAATCCGCTACAATGAGCAGTTCTTC
CASSQGGIRYNEQFF
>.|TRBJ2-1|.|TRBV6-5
TGTGCCAGCAGTTACCGTTCTCTAAGCCACAATGAGCAGTTCTTC
CASSYRSLSHNEQFF
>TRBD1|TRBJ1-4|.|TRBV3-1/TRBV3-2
TGTGCCAGCAGCCAAGATCCCCGACAGGGAGGTGAAAAACTGTTTTTT
CASSQDPRQGGEKLFF
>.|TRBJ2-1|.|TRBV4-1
TGCGCCAGCAGCCTGACACCAGCTCCCCGGACCTACAATGAGCAGTTCTTC
CASSLTPAPRTYNEQFF
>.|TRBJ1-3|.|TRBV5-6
TGTGCCAGCAGCCCCTCCGTCGGAGTTGGAAACACCATATATTTT
CASSPSVGVGNTIYF
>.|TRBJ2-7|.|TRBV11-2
TGTGCCAGCAGATCCTCGGGGTACGAGCAGTACTTC
CASRSSGYEQYF
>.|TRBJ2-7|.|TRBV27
TGTGCCAGCAGTTTGGCGGGACTGTCCGAGCAGTACTTC
CASSLAGLSEQYF
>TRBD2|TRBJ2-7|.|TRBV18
TGTGCCAGCTCACCGCTTGTAGCGGGAGAGGGCGAGCAGTACTTC
CASSPLVAGEGEQYF
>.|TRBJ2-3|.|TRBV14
TGTGCCAGCAGCCAAGAAATGCCTGTAGATACGCAGTATTTT
CASSQEMPVDTQYF
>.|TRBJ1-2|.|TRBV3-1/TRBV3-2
TGTGCCAGCAGCCCGGGGCAGGGTCTCTATGGCTACACCTTC
CASSPGQGLYGYTF
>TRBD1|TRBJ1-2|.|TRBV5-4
TGTGCCAGCAGCGGGGACAGTGTGTGGGGCTACACCTTC
CASSGDSVWGYTF
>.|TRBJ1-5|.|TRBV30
TGTGCCTGGAGGGAAAGCATCAATCAGCCCCAGCATTTT
CAWRESINQPQHF
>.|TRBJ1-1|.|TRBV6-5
TGTGCCAGCTTTTTAGCCTGGGGGAACACTGAAGCTTTCTTT
CASFLAWGNTEAFF
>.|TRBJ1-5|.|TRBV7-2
TGTGCCAGCGGGGGGCCCAATCAGCCCCAGCATTTT
CASGGPNQPQHF
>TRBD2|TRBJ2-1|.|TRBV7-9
TGTGCCAGCAGCTCCAAGACTAGCGGCCCCTACAATGAGCAGTTCTTC
CASSSKTSGPYNEQFF
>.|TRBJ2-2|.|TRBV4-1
TGCGCCAGCAGCCTCGCTGGGGGTTACACCGGGGAGCTGTTTTTT
CASSLAGGYTGELFF
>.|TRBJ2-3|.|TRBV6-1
TGTGCCAGCAGTGAAGCGCTGAGGGGGAATACGCAGTATTTT
CASSEALRGNTQYF
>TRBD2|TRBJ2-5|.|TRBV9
TGTGCCAGCAGCGACCGACTAGCGGCCCAAGAGACCCAGTACTTC
CASSDRLAAQETQYF
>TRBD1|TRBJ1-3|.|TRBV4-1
TGCGCCAGCAGCCAAGGTGGGACAGGGTATGGAAACACCATATATTTT
CASSQGGTGYGNTIYF
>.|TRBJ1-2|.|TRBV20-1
TGCAGTGCTAGTTATGGCAGGGGCTACGAGGCCTATGGCTACACCTTC
CSASYGRGYEAYGYTF
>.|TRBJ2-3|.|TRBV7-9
TGTGCCAGCAGCTTGGGTGTCTGGGGGAACACAGATACGCAGTATTTT
CASSLGVWGNTDTQYF
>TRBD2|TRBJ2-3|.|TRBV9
TGTGCCAGCAGCGTAGCTACGGCTAGCGGGGGGCGTGGCACAGATACGCAGTATTTT
CASSVATASGGRGTDTQYF
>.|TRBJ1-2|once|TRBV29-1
TGCAGCTCGAACAGGGTCCCCCTCTATGGCTACACCTTC
CSSNRVPLYGYTF
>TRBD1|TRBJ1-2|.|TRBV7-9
TGTGCCAGCAGCTTAGACGGGTTACTGAGGGGGGACAGAGGAAATGGCTACACCTTC
CASSLDGLLRGDRGNGYTF
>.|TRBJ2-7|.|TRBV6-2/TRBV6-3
TGTGCCAGCAGCCCAGGGGCCTACGAGCAGTACTTC
CASSPGAYEQYF
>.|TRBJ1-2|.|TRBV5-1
TGCGCCAGCGGCGAGGCCTATCACTATGGCTACACCTTC
CASGEAYHYGYTF
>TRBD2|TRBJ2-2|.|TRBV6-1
TGTGCCAGCAGTGAACTAGCGGGGGCCACCGGGGAGCTGTTTTTT
CASSELAGATGELFF
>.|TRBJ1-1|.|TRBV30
TGTGCCTGGAGTGTGTTTCAGGGGATTTTCCAGAACACTGAAGCTTTCTTT
CAWSVFQGIFQNTEAFF
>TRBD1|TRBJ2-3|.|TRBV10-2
TGCGCCAGCAGTGACAAGGACAGGGGGCGCCCAGATACGCAGTATTTT
CASSDKDRGRPDTQYF
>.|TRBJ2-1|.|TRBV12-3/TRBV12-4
TGTGCCAGCAGCCTCGACAGGATCAATGAGCAGTTCTTC
CASSLDRINEQFF
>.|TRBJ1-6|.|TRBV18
TGTGCCAGCTCACCCCCTGGGACCGGCGATGGGAATTCACCCCTCCACTTT
CASSPPGTGDGNSPLHF
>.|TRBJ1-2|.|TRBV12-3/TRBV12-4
TGTGCCAGCAGTCCGCGTCCTAACTATGGCTACACCTTC
CASSPRPNYGYTF
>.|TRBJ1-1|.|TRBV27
TGTGCCAGCAGTTACAGGAGGAACACTGAAGCTTTCTTT
CASSYRRNTEAFF
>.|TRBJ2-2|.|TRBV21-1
TGTGCCAGCAGCAAGGGGTGCTCTAGCGGGGATCCCGGGGAGCTGTTTTTT
CASSKGCSSGDPGELFF